Listed here are 18 T cell receptor beta chains from one sample, sequenced in a study of early T cells in non-severe SARS-CoV-2 infection. From the 5' RACE reads, TCRdb called clonotypes with MiXCR, one entry per CDR3 protein. The profile covers tens of thousands of distinct CDR3 sequences, with about 13% appearing a single time and about 7.7% taken by the ten largest. The sequenced sample was whole blood. Receptor source: an adult who was a healthcare worker with PCR-confirmed SARS-CoV-2 infection or an uninfected control (not recorded which).

In its sample, this clonotype was seen once. The V and J genes are TRBV20-1 and TRBJ2-7, with D hard to call. CDR3 length equals 12 residues. Germline-derived CDR1 and CDR2 are DFQATT and SNEGSKA (reference sequence). With 5 bases removed from V and 5 bases from J, the gap between germline ends came to 13 bases. CDR3 residues: CSADLGPNEQYF. CDR3 nucleotide sequence: TGCAGTGCTGACCTGGGCCCCAACGAGCAGTACTTC.

This clonotype was counted ten times or more. This rearrangement joins TRBV9 to TRBJ2-2, with TRBD2 as a possible D gene (6 bases). Looked up from germline, CDR1 is SGDLS and CDR2 is YYNGEE. The germline V and J ends were trimmed by 0 bases and 3 bases, with 18 bases remaining between them. The CDR3 consists of 18 residues. The DNA of the CDR3 is TGTGCCAGCAGCGTAGCTAAATTTGGGGGGTCTCACACCGGGGAGCTGTTTTTT. Translated: CASSVAKFGGSHTGELFF.

A note on this clonotype: Its ends do not fully match the called genes, so a read error is possible. The V gene is TRBV3-1, the J gene TRBJ2-1; D is unclear. This CDR3 has 14 amino acids. The germline gives CDR1 LGHDT, CDR2 YNNKEL (reference sequence). The CDR3 loop is CASSLSVSNNEQFF. The CDR3 DNA reads as TGTGCCAGCAGCCTCTCCGTCTCCAACAATGAGCAGTTCTTC.

This clonotype was observed a handful of times. The chain employs TRBV11-2 and TRBJ2-5; D is undetermined. The CDR3 totals 16 residues. The V gene's germline CDR1 is SGHAT and CDR2 FQNNGV. The ends were cut back, 5 bases at V and 5 bases at J, with 21 bases in the middle. The CDR3 coding sequence is TGTGCCAGCAGCCCAGAGCAGGCGAGACATAGGGAGACCCAGTACTTC. Its protein is CASSPEQARHRETQYF.

This clonotype was seen ten or more times. The V call is TRBV3-1, the J call TRBJ2-2; D is perhaps TRBD1 (5 bases). Germline CDR1 reads LGHDT; CDR2 reads YNNKEL (reference sequence). V shed 1 base and J shed 4 bases, with 7 bases lying between them. The CDR3 is 14 amino acids. The CDR3 DNA follows: TGTGCCAGCAGCCAAGGACAGACCACCGGGGAGCTGTTTTTT. Translated, it gives CASSQGQTTGELFF.

On this clonotype itself: This may arise from a read error, as a much more abundant clone is one base away. The genes are TRBV6-5 and TRBJ2-7; D uncertain. The CDR3 is made up of 13 amino acids. The germline CDR1 and CDR2 sequences are MNHEY and SVGAGI. V lost 1 base and J lost 6, with 10 bases in between. The CDR3 DNA reads TGTGCCAGCAGTTACTTGTCCGACCGCGAGCAGTACTTC. It is translated as CASSYLSDREQYF.

The table lists this clonotype with many counts. The V and J genes are TRBV6-6 and TRBJ2-7; 11 positions agree with TRBD1. V lost 6 bases and J lost 3; bases outside the gene matches: 4. The CDR3 spans 14 residues. Germline loops: CDR1 MNHNY, CDR2 SVGAGI (reference sequence). The CDR3 spells CASRLGQGVYEQYF. In DNA form, the CDR3 reads TGTGCCAGCAGACTGGGACAGGGGGTCTACGAGCAGTACTTC.

This clonotype appeared a few times. The CDR3 nucleotides read TGTGCCAGCATGTTCGGTGGTGTAGGGGGCTACACCTTC. Translated, it gives CASMFGGVGGYTF. The rearrangement uses TRBV6-6 and TRBJ1-2; no reliable D call. Germline V CDR1 and CDR2: MNHNY, SVGAGI (reference sequence). V was pared by 7 bases and J by 8 bases, with 17 bases between. The CDR3 has 13 residues.

This clonotype was found a few times. The rearrangement joins TRBV11-3 to TRBJ2-5, with 7 bases that match TRBD2. Germline V gene sequence: CDR1 SGHNT, CDR2 YENEEA. Trimming removed 5 bases from V and 4 bases from J; junction bases left unmatched: 4. The CDR3 is 13 amino acids. The CDR3 protein is CASSGAGAETQYF. CDR3 nucleotides: TGTGCCAGCAGCGGGGCGGGAGCAGAGACCCAGTACTTC.

V is TRBV6-2 or TRBV6-3 and J is TRBJ2-2; D not certain. The V and J ends lost 4 bases and 0 bases respectively, with 6 bases between them. Germline CDR1 MNHEY, CDR2 SVGEGT. CDR3 length equals 14 residues. This CDR3 is CASSLPTNTGELFF. Here the CDR3 DNA reads TGTGCCAGCAGTTTACCAACGAACACCGGGGAGCTGTTTTTT.

This rearrangement joins TRBV7-3 to TRBJ1-2; the match to TRBD1 covers 8 bases. The V segment lost 5 bases and the J segment 5 bases; nucleotides outside the gene matches: 10. From germline, CDR1 is SGHTA and CDR2 FQGTGA. This CDR3 comprises 15 residues. CDR3 protein: CASSPSSGTGYGYTF. DNA for the CDR3: TGTGCCAGCAGCCCCTCCTCCGGGACAGGATATGGCTACACCTTC.

The gene calls are TRBV10-3 and TRBJ2-7; D uncertain. Germline values: CDR1 ENHRY, CDR2 SYGVKD. V was clipped by 3 bases and J by 6 bases, with 6 bases between them. This CDR3 is 11 amino acids long. In DNA form, the CDR3 reads TGTGCCATCAGTGAATATCCCGAGCAGTACTTC. Protein sequence: CAISEYPEQYF.

The CDR3 spells CSALVAGNYEQYF. CDR3 nucleotide sequence: TGCAGTGCCCTGGTAGCGGGAAACTACGAGCAGTACTTC. The rearrangement uses TRBV20-1 and TRBJ2-7; 8 bases line up with TRBD2. J lost 3 bases, V lost 6 bases, and 7 bases had no gene match. Germline V gene lookup returns CDR1 DFQATT and CDR2 SNEGSKA (reference sequence). The CDR3 consists of 13 residues.

This clonotype was counted ten times or more. V gene TRBV20-1 combines with J gene TRBJ2-7; TRBD1 is a possible D gene (6 bases). Germline V lookup: CDR1 DFQATT, CDR2 SNEGSKA (reference sequence). V lost 5 bases to trimming and J lost 6 bases, with 23 bases between them. The CDR3 is 15 amino acids. CDR3 in amino acids: CSARTGQGLLPEQYF. The CDR3 coding sequence is TGCAGTGCTCGAACCGGTCAGGGGCTATTACCCGAGCAGTACTTC.

V is TRBV4-1 and J is TRBJ2-1; no clear D. The CDR3 loop spans 12 amino acids. Deletions cut 0 bases from V and 9 bases from J, with 6 bases between. Germline V CDR1 and CDR2: MGHRA, YSYEKL. CDR3 residues: CASSQDLAEQFF. Here the CDR3 DNA reads TGCGCCAGCAGCCAAGATCTCGCTGAGCAGTTCTTC.

The chain employs TRBV7-9 and TRBJ2-6; D may be TRBD1 or TRBD2 (6 bases each). CDR3 length: 18 residues. The germline V gene encodes CDR1 SEHNR and CDR2 FQNEAQ (reference sequence). With 1 base removed from V and 0 bases from J, the gap between germline ends came to 13 bases. The DNA of the CDR3 is TGTGCCAGCAGCTTAGTTGGGGGGCCTCTCTCTGGGGCCAACGTCCTGACTTTC. It specifies CASSLVGGPLSGANVLTF.

In this sample, this clonotype turned up many times. The chain has TRBV7-2 and TRBJ2-1; TRBD2 matches 7 bases. CDR3 size: 13 residues. The germline gives CDR1 SGHTA, CDR2 FQGNSA. V trimming: 9 bases; J trimming: 7 bases; junction bases outside the gene matches: 9. In DNA, the CDR3 is TGTGCCAGTGGCGGGAGTTCGAGGAATGAGCAGTTCTTC. Its translation is CASGGSSRNEQFF.

The chain uses TRBV28 and TRBJ1-6, with 7 bases aligning to TRBD1. Trimming removed 5 bases from V and 5 bases from J; junction bases left unmatched: 6. The length of the CDR3 is 15 residues. From germline, CDR1 is MDHEN and CDR2 SYDVKM. CDR3 region: CASSAATGDNSPLHF. Here the CDR3 DNA reads TGTGCCAGCAGTGCCGCTACAGGGGATAATTCACCCCTCCACTTT. Drawing the rest from reference TRBV28 and TRBJ1-6, the complete variable domain is DVKVTQSSRYLVKRTGEKVFLECVQDMDHENMFWYRQDPGLGLRLIYFSYDVKMKEKGDIPEGYSVSREKKERFSLILESASTNQTSMYLCASSAATGDNSPLHFGNGTRLTVT.